The 19 T cell receptor beta chains given below trace back to one sample, sequenced in a study of shared clonotypes between healthy human individuals. Profiling relied on immunoSEQ multiplex PCR, and the TCRdb table lists in-frame clones only, not all of them. This table has approximately 340,000 clones, under 80% appearing once. Sequencing input: memory CD4+ T cells sorted from blood. Subset here: CD45RA-negative fraction. The source of these receptors is a man aged 25-40 years in good health.

This sequence joins TRBV15 and TRBJ2-7, with 9 positions matching TRBD1. CDR3 size: 15 residues. Trimming took 0 bases from V and 6 from J; bases not matched to a gene: 6. Per the germline V gene, CDR1 is LNHNV and CDR2 is YYDKDF (reference sequence). Here the CDR3 DNA reads TGTGCCACCAGCAGAGAAACAGGGGGCCTTGGCGAGCAGTACTTC. It yields the protein CATSRETGGLGEQYF.

V and J are TRBV2 and TRBJ1-2, with 9 bases identical to TRBD1. The V and J ends lost 7 bases and 7 bases, in that order; junction bases with no gene match: 13. This CDR3 has 15 residues. The germline CDR1 and CDR2 sequences are SNHLY and FYNNEI. The DNA for the CDR3 is TGTGCCAGCACCAACAGGGCCGAGACAGGGGGTGGCTACACCTTC. It encodes CASTNRAETGGGYTF.

The chain employs TRBV7-3 and TRBJ2-5; 7 bases are shared with TRBD2. CDR1 is SGHTA, CDR2 FQGTGA, per germline. V gave up 5 bases and J gave up 5 bases; unmatched junction bases: 5. The CDR3 loop spans 13 amino acids. The CDR3 DNA follows: TGTGCCAGCAGCCCGACTAGCAGTGAGACCCAGTACTTC. It translates to CASSPTSSETQYF.

The chain has TRBV25-1 and TRBJ2-7; 7 nucleotides agree with TRBD2. The ends lost 5 bases at V and 5 bases at J; junction bases unmatched: 15. Germline CDR1 is MGHDK and CDR2 is SYGVNS. The CDR3 has 16 amino acids. The CDR3: CASSPPLREVIDEQYF. CDR3 sequence (DNA): TGTGCCAGCAGTCCCCCTCTCCGGGAGGTTATTGACGAGCAGTACTTC.

This clone showed up many times. The chain links TRBV7-9 to TRBJ2-1, with D possibly TRBD2 on 6 matching bases. The CDR3 runs 17 residues. Per germline, CDR1 SEHNR and CDR2 FQNEAQ (reference sequence). Between the trimmed V and J ends, which lost 3 bases and 4 bases, there was a span of 19 bases. The CDR3 sequence is CASSLGMRTIKYNEQFF. DNA of the CDR3: TGTGCCAGCAGCTTGGGGATGCGGACTATAAAATACAATGAGCAGTTCTTC.

This clone was detected only once. J is TRBJ2-3 and V is TRBV5-4; TRBD2 matches at 8 bases. CDR3 length equals 14 residues. V dropped 6 bases and J dropped 2; count of bases not matched to a gene: 5. Germline loops: CDR1 SGHNT, CDR2 YYREEE (reference sequence). CDR3 nucleotide sequence: TGTGCCAGCAAAAGCGGGAGAAACACAGATACGCAGTATTTT. This sequence encodes CASKSGRNTDTQYF.

The V call is TRBV20-1, the J call TRBJ2-7; D call uncertain. Trimming shortened V by 4 bases and J by 3 bases, and 7 bases separated the two germline ends. The CDR3 is 11 residues long. Germline values: CDR1 DFQATT, CDR2 SNEGSKA (reference sequence). CDR3 amino acids: CSATDNYEQYF. In nucleotides, the CDR3 is TGCAGTGCTACTGACAACTACGAGCAGTACTTC.

The chain is built from TRBV11-2 and TRBJ1-1, with D possibly TRBD1 on 5 matching bases. Germline V gene data show CDR1 as SGHAT and CDR2 as FQNNGV. V was clipped by 1 base and J by 5 bases, with 17 bases between them. The CDR3 has 16 amino acids. The CDR3 loop reads CASSLVAHAGGTEAFF. In DNA, the CDR3 is TGTGCCAGCAGCTTAGTGGCGCACGCTGGGGGGACTGAAGCTTTCTTT.

V usage is TRBV6-5 and J usage is TRBJ2-1, with 8 bases aligning to TRBD2. V lost 8 bases, J lost 7 bases, and 10 bases stayed unmatched. CDR3 length equals 14 residues. Looked up from germline, CDR1 is MNHEY and CDR2 is SVGAGI. The CDR3 sequence: CASGRRGADNEQFF. The DNA for the CDR3 is TGTGCCAGCGGCCGGCGGGGGGCGGATAATGAGCAGTTCTTC.

The CDR3 spells CASSGGLAGGEQFF. Written as DNA, the CDR3 is TGCGCCAGCAGTGGAGGACTAGCGGGCGGCGAGCAGTTCTTC. The chain combines TRBV10-1 with TRBJ2-1; 11 bases line up with TRBD2. The J segment lost 10 bases and the V segment lost 4 bases, leaving 6 bases of the junction unmatched. CDR1 WNHNN and CDR2 SYGVQD come from the germline V gene (reference sequence). The CDR3 runs to 14 residues.

The chain combines TRBV29-1 with TRBJ2-5; D gene uncertain. The V gene's germline CDR1 is SQVTM and CDR2 ANQGSEA. This CDR3 is 13 amino acids long. V gave up 2 bases and J gave up 1 base, with 8 bases separating them. CDR3 amino acids: CSVERAIQETQYF. DNA of the CDR3: TGCAGCGTTGAACGGGCCATCCAAGAGACCCAGTACTTC. Full variable domain (rest looked up from reference TRBV29-1 and TRBJ2-5): SAVISQKPSRDICQRGTSLTIQCQVDSQVTMMFWYRQQPGQSLTLIATANQGSEATYESGFVIDKFPISRPNLTFSTLTVSNMSPEDSSIYLCSVERAIQETQYFGPGTRLLVL.

The V call is TRBV7-9, the J call TRBJ2-1; a weak D match, TRBD1 (5 bases). The CDR3 covers 14 residues. CDR1 and CDR2 (germline): SEHNR, FQNEAQ (reference sequence). V lost 3 bases and J 5 bases, leaving 11 bases between the germline ends. The CDR3: CASSLQGRNNEQFF. The CDR3 DNA sequence: TGTGCCAGCAGCTTGCAGGGTAGAAACAATGAGCAGTTCTTC.

V usage is TRBV7-6 and J usage is TRBJ1-1; D uncertain. The CDR3 is 13 amino acids. V lost 4 bases and J lost 6, with 12 bases in between. Germline-derived CDR1 and CDR2 are SGHVS and FNYEAQ. CDR3 residues: CASSYLGGSEAFF. The CDR3, as DNA: TGTGCCAGCAGCTACCTGGGAGGGTCTGAAGCTTTCTTT.

This chain uses TRBV27 with TRBJ2-7; tentative D call: TRBD2 (6 bases). The CDR3 consists of 14 residues. V lost 1 base and J lost 5, with 12 bases in between. Germline loops: CDR1 MNHEY, CDR2 SMNVEV (reference sequence). For the CDR3, the DNA is TGTGCCAGCAGTTTATTTGCGGGAATGGACGAGCAGTACTTC. Amino acid sequence: CASSLFAGMDEQYF.

The chain couples TRBV2 to TRBJ2-3; possibly TRBD2 for D (5 bases). The CDR3 extends over 12 amino acids. The V gene's germline CDR1 is SNHLY and CDR2 FYNNEI. V was pared by 7 bases and J by 5 bases, with 10 bases between. CDR3 in DNA: TGTGCCAGCAAAACTGAGGGAGATACGCAGTATTTT. As protein: CASKTEGDTQYF.

The table lists this clone with a few counts. J is TRBJ2-3 and V is TRBV29-1, with 8 positions matching TRBD2. The V gene end was trimmed by 7 bases and the J gene end by 9 bases; junction bases not matched to a gene: 12. CDR3 length: 13 residues. Per germline, CDR1 SQVTM and CDR2 ANQGSEA. CDR3 region: CSGSSGRAATQYF. The DNA of the CDR3 is TGCAGCGGTTCTTCCGGGAGGGCCGCGACGCAGTATTTT.

There are many counts of this clone. The CDR3 here is CASRRIGNQPQHF. The CDR3 DNA follows: TGTGCCAGTAGGAGAATCGGCAATCAGCCCCAGCATTTT. The rearrangement joins TRBV19 to TRBJ1-5, with unresolved D. Germline V gene data show CDR1 as LNHDA and CDR2 as SQIVND (reference sequence). V gave up 6 bases and J gave up 2 bases, with 8 bases separating them. The length of the CDR3 is 13 residues.

The chain carries TRBV7-2 and TRBJ2-7, with D perhaps TRBD1 (5 bases). The CDR3 is 14 residues long. Trimming took 1 base from V and 9 from J, leaving 16 bases between them. Germline loops: CDR1 SGHTA, CDR2 FQGNSA. Here the CDR3 DNA reads TGTGCCAGCAGCTTAGGTTTACAGGCGTTTGTGCAGTACTTC. Translated: CASSLGLQAFVQYF.

CDR3 sequence (DNA): TGTGCCAGCAGCTTGGGGGCCTTAGAGACCCAGTACTTC. This sequence encodes CASSLGALETQYF. The chain employs TRBV5-5 and TRBJ2-5, with unresolved D. This CDR3 comprises 13 residues. Germline-derived CDR1 and CDR2 are SGHKS and YYEKEE (reference sequence). V lost 0 bases and J 4 bases, leaving 7 bases between the germline ends. The full variable domain, completed using reference TRBV5-5 and TRBJ2-5, is DAGVTQSPTHLIKTRGQQVTLRCSPISGHKSVSWYQQVLGQGPQFIFQYYEKEERGRGNFPDRFSARQFPNYSSELNVNALLLGDSALYLCASSLGALETQYFGPGTRLLVL.